This T cell receptor beta chain was identified during a study of Ad26.COV2.S vaccination and SARS-CoV-2 variants. Study findings and constraints: Substantial breadth was reportedly displayed by spike-specific CD8+ and CD4+ T cell responses after vaccination. Non-spike TCR breadth did not differ much between vaccine and placebo recipients. Vaccine recipients had higher spike-specific TCR breadth than placebo recipients. In TCR breadth and depth analyses, total T cell responses may have been underestimated.

Trimming stripped 10 bases from V and 7 bases from J, with 19 bases between. Per the germline V gene, CDR1 is ENHRY and CDR2 is SYGVKD. The CDR3 extends over 14 amino acids. A note on this clone: No antigen is known for it.

Sequencing was performed with immunoSEQ multiplex PCR; in TCRdb, only in-frame clones are kept and a portion is missing. The data hold just over 350,000 clones, with 92% observed a single time. Sequencing used peripheral blood, obtained after recovery from COVID-19. V gene TRBV10-3 combines with J gene TRBJ1-4; D may be TRBD1 (5 bases). The clonotype originates from a human donor who had recovered from COVID-19. The CDR3 here is CATGVGREGEKLFF. CDR3 bases: TGTGCCACCGGAGTGGGACGGGAGGGTGAAAAACTGTTTTTT.